These 19 T cell receptor beta chains came from one sample sequenced in a study of response to subunit inactivated influenza vaccine. TCRdb recomputed calls from the RT-PCR reads with MiXCR, one row per CDR3 protein. The profile shows hundreds of thousands of distinct CDR3 sequences, around 16% of them singletons. Sample: PBMCs from blood, taken 12 days after vaccination. The receptors derive from a man aged 50-60 years who received an inactivated influenza vaccine.

This clonotype was observed a few times. The CDR3 DNA is TGCGCCAGCAGCTTGTCGACAGGGGGCAATGAGCAGTTCTTC. Translation: CASSLSTGGNEQFF. The V gene is TRBV5-1, the J gene TRBJ2-1; TRBD1 aligns across 9 bases. Trimming at V came to 1 base and at J to 6 bases, leaving 2 bases not matched to a gene. Germline CDR1 SGHRS, CDR2 YFSETQ. The CDR3 contains 14 residues.

The chain joins TRBV7-8 to TRBJ1-3; possible D gene TRBD1, 6 bases. Germline V lookup: CDR1 SGHVS, CDR2 FQNEAQ. Trimming took off 1 base at V and 0 bases at J, with 7 bases between the two ends. The CDR3 is made up of 15 amino acids. The CDR3 bases are TGTGCCAGCAGCTTAGAACAGGGCTCTGGAAACACCATATATTTT. Its protein product is CASSLEQGSGNTIYF.

This clonotype occurred a few times. The gene calls are TRBV5-1 and TRBJ2-2; 11 bases agree with TRBD1. The trim removed 3 bases at V and 4 bases at J, leaving 5 bases unmatched. The V gene's germline CDR1 is SGHRS and CDR2 YFSETQ. The CDR3 consists of 16 residues. The CDR3 DNA is TGCGCCAGCAGCTCCCGGACAGGGGGCGTCACCGGGGAGCTGTTTTTT. It encodes CASSSRTGGVTGELFF.

This clonotype was seen a few times. The rearrangement links TRBV5-1 to TRBJ2-1, with 13 bases that match TRBD2. CDR1 is SGHRS and CDR2 is YFSETQ in the germline V gene. V lost 4 bases, J lost 8 bases, and 6 bases stayed unmatched. This CDR3 comprises 15 residues. Here the CDR3 DNA reads TGCGCCAGCAGCCCGGGACTAGCGGGAATCGATGAGCAGTTCTTC. This sequence encodes CASSPGLAGIDEQFF.

This chain connects TRBV10-3 to TRBJ2-7; 7 bases are shared with TRBD2. The germline CDR1 and CDR2 sequences are ENHRY and SYGVKD. The CDR3 spans 14 residues. V lost 6 bases, J lost 1 base, and 6 bases stayed unmatched. CDR3 coding DNA: TGTGCCATCAGAGCGGGACTGCCTTCCTACGAGCAGTACTTC. It specifies CAIRAGLPSYEQYF.

J is TRBJ2-1 and V is TRBV6-1; D is possibly TRBD1 (8 bases). With 8 bases removed from V and 0 bases from J, the gap between germline ends came to 17 bases. Germline CDR1 is MNHNS and CDR2 is SASEGT. CDR3 length: 16 residues. Written as DNA, the CDR3 is TGTGCCAGCCGAGACAGGGGCGGGGGCTCCTACAATGAGCAGTTCTTC. Protein: CASRDRGGGSYNEQFF.

The CDR3 reads CASSPNGGEIGELFF. In DNA form, the CDR3 reads TGTGCCAGCAGCCCGAACGGGGGCGAGATCGGGGAGCTGTTTTTT. The V and J genes are TRBV12-3 or TRBV12-4 and TRBJ2-2; D tentatively fits TRBD1 or TRBD2 (6 bases each). Trimming took 6 bases from V and 7 from J, leaving 18 bases between them. There are 15 residues in the CDR3.

This clonotype was seen at least ten times. J is TRBJ2-4 and V is TRBV29-1; no definite D call. CDR1 and CDR2 from the germline V gene are SQVTM and ANQGSEA. CDR3 length: 12 residues. Trimming cost V 4 bases and J 9 bases, with 13 bases left between them. CDR3 in DNA: TGCAGCGTTGGAACAAACAAGGGCATTCAGTACTTC. It specifies CSVGTNKGIQYF.

The genes are TRBV9 and TRBJ2-3; D is undetermined. This CDR3 is built from 13 residues. The germline V gene encodes CDR1 SGDLS and CDR2 YYNGEE. Trimming pared 0 bases from V and 2 bases from J, leaving 4 bases between. The CDR3 loop reads CASSVVATDTQYF. As DNA, the CDR3 is TGTGCCAGCAGCGTAGTTGCCACAGATACGCAGTATTTT.

The V gene is TRBV20-1, the J gene TRBJ2-3; tentatively, D is TRBD1 (6 bases). The CDR3 extends over 14 amino acids. Trimming cost V 3 bases and J 4 bases, with 14 bases left between them. Germline V CDR1 and CDR2: DFQATT, SNEGSKA (reference sequence). This CDR3 is CSASVHRDADTQYF. The DNA of the CDR3 is TGCAGTGCTAGCGTTCACAGGGACGCAGATACGCAGTATTTT.

The V call is TRBV10-3, the J call TRBJ2-7; TRBD2 agrees at 9 bases. CDR3 length: 14 residues. The V gene end was trimmed by 8 bases and the J gene end by 6 bases; junction bases not matched to a gene: 11. The germline gives CDR1 ENHRY, CDR2 SYGVKD. The CDR3 DNA is TGTGCCATCGGGGCTAGCGGGGCCCGAGGCGAGCAGTACTTC. Translation gives CAIGASGARGEQYF.

J is TRBJ2-7 and V is TRBV7-9; no clear D gene. Between the trimmed V and J ends, which lost 0 bases and 3 bases, there was a span of 9 bases. The CDR3 length is 14 residues. CDR1 SEHNR and CDR2 FQNEAQ come from the germline V gene (reference sequence). CDR3 in amino acids: CASSLAGSVYEQYF. CDR3 nucleotide sequence: TGTGCCAGCAGCTTAGCGGGAAGCGTCTACGAGCAGTACTTC. The whole variable domain, remainder taken from reference TRBV7-9 and TRBJ2-7, is DTGVSQNPRHKITKRGQNVTFRCDPISEHNRLYWYRQTLGQGPEFLTYFQNEAQLEKSRLLSDRFSAERPKGSFSTLEIQRTEQGDSAMYLCASSLAGSVYEQYFGPGTRLTVT.

This clonotype was detected only a few times. The chain recombines TRBV20-1 with TRBJ2-5; 8 bases line up with TRBD2. The length of the CDR3 is 15 residues. Germline V gene data show CDR1 as DFQATT and CDR2 as SNEGSKA (reference sequence). Trimming removed 3 bases from V and 5 bases from J; junction bases left unmatched: 11. CDR3 in amino acids: CSARLTGRAWETQYF. The CDR3 DNA sequence: TGCAGTGCTAGGTTAACCGGGAGGGCCTGGGAGACCCAGTACTTC.

The chain couples TRBV20-1 to TRBJ2-3; weak D call: TRBD2 (5 bases). CDR1 is DFQATT, CDR2 SNEGSKA, per germline (reference sequence). The V and J ends lost 3 bases and 2 bases respectively, with 15 bases between them. This CDR3 contains 15 residues. The CDR3 DNA follows: TGCAGTGCTAGCCCAACTAGAGGATACACAGATACGCAGTATTTT. Encoded protein: CSASPTRGYTDTQYF.

The chain carries TRBV15 and TRBJ2-7; D call uncertain. The CDR3 is 15 residues long. V was pared by 0 bases and J by 0 bases, with 9 bases between. Germline CDR1 is LNHNV and CDR2 is YYDKDF (reference sequence). The CDR3 spells CATSREGRSSYEQYF. Written as DNA, the CDR3 is TGTGCCACCAGCAGAGAGGGCAGGAGCTCCTACGAGCAGTACTTC. Complete variable domain (other parts from reference TRBV15 and TRBJ2-7): DAMVIQNPRYQVTQFGKPVTLSCSQTLNHNVMYWYQQKSSQAPKLLFHYYDKDFNNEADTPDNFQSRRPNTSFCFLDIRSPGLGDTAMYLCATSREGRSSYEQYFGPGTRLTVT.

In this sample, this clonotype turned up a few times. In DNA, the CDR3 is TGTGCCAGCACCAGGACTAGCGGGGGGGGATACAATGAGCAGTTCTTC. Residues: CASTRTSGGGYNEQFF. The V call is TRBV7-2, the J call TRBJ2-1; 15 bases map to TRBD2. Germline values: CDR1 SGHTA, CDR2 FQGNSA. The junction had 5 bases not matched to a gene; V was cut back by 7 bases and J by 4 bases. The CDR3 consists of 16 residues.

The chain employs TRBV20-1 and TRBJ1-6; a possible D gene is TRBD1 (5 bases). Trimming removed 0 bases at V and 2 bases at J, with 26 bases between. The CDR3 runs to 21 residues. Germline V CDR1 and CDR2: DFQATT, SNEGSKA (reference sequence). DNA for the CDR3: TGCAGTGCTAGAGATATTGGGGGGGTCGCGGAGGAGAGAACCTATAATTCACCCCTCCACTTT. This translates into CSARDIGGVAEERTYNSPLHF.

This clonotype has at least ten counts. The rearrangement links TRBV4-3 to TRBJ2-2; 7 positions agree with TRBD1. Germline CDR1 reads LGHNA; CDR2 reads YSLEER. J gave up 2 bases and V 0 bases, and 6 bases lay outside the gene matches. The length of the CDR3 is 17 residues. The CDR3 sequence: CASSQEPGQPNTGELFF. CDR3 nucleotides: TGCGCCAGCAGCCAAGAACCGGGACAGCCAAACACCGGGGAGCTGTTTTTT.

This clonotype has just a few counts. J is TRBJ2-3 and V is TRBV29-1; a weak D match, TRBD1 (6 bases). The CDR3 length is 14 residues. Germline CDR1 and CDR2: SQVTM and ANQGSEA. V lost 5 bases, J lost 0 bases, and 12 bases lay in between. The DNA of the CDR3 is TGCAGCGTTCGACCGGGACAAAGCACAGATACGCAGTATTTT. Residues: CSVRPGQSTDTQYF.